The T cell receptor (beta chain) under discussion was sequenced for a study of T cell repertoires in cytomegalovirus infection. Across the study: Indicated by public TCR beta signatures were CMV infection and matching HLA type.

The table lists this clonotype with many counts. Its antigen is currently unknown. Germline lookup yields CDR1 SGHTA and CDR2 FQGNSA. V gave up 2 bases and J gave up 5 bases; unmatched junction bases: 14. This CDR3 has 18 amino acids. Each CDR3 protein gets one entry after TCRdb re-called the reads with MiXCR. The top ten clones hold 7.5% to 10% of a sample with over 200,000 distinct CDR3 sequences, around 13% of them seen once. General observations from the study: CMV-specific HLA-C-restricted TCR beta clonotypes dominated the ex vivo response. Cumulative frequency of public TCR beta families picked out carriers of CMV plus the relevant HLA.

The origin of this receptor is a human donor in good health (CMV status not recorded). Some clones in this sample may be carry-over from other donors' samples. The specimen sequenced was PBMCs. The chain couples TRBV7-2 to TRBJ2-5, with 10 bases aligning to TRBD2. DNA of the CDR3: TGTGCCAGCAGCTTACTTGGATCCAGCGGGAGGGCCAGGGAGACCCAGTACTTC. Translated: CASSLLGSSGRARETQYF.